The following is a TCR beta chain sequence with its context. No antigen is known for it. PCR primers comprised 60 Vbeta and 13 Jbeta primers. This table comes from immunoSEQ multiplex PCR, and its TCRdb copy is limited to in-frame clones, with some not included. The profile covers around 170,000 clones, with roughly 80% appearing a single time and approximately 2.9% taken by the ten largest. This entry belongs to a study of cytomegalovirus exposure and HLA in healthy donors. The study, taken as a whole, reports: Available immune exposure information was restricted to CMV serostatus only. An analysis that was carried out later associated 15,000 to 20,000 TCR beta sequences with HLA alleles at 0.05 false discovery rate. For most TCR sequences rarity was the rule, although some public TCRs occurred in many donors. Upon later analysis, HLA-associated TCR beta chains proved more clonally expanded than other, equally common chains.

CDR1 and CDR2 from the germline V gene are MNHEY and SVGAGI. The CDR3 contains 15 residues. V dropped 7 bases and J dropped 2; count of bases not matched to a gene: 8. The J gene is TRBJ1-2, the V gene TRBV6-5, with TRBD1 matching over 9 bases. Source material: PBMCs. The origin of this receptor is a woman aged 45 to 65 in good health and CMV-seropositive. The CDR3 DNA reads as TGTGCCAGCACTGGGACAGGGAATATAAACTATGGCTACACCTTC. This translates into CASTGTGNINYGYTF.